The 5 T cell receptor beta chains presented below share a single source sample, sequenced in a study of T cell responses to AZD1222 COVID-19 vaccine. Profiled with immunoSEQ multiplex PCR; TCRdb holds only in-frame clones, not every one. The sample records some 110,000 clones, approximately 90% being singletons. The specimen comprised peripheral blood, sampled on day 0 of AZD1222 vaccination. The receptors come from an adult in good health.

The chain links TRBV12-3 or TRBV12-4 to TRBJ2-5, with D possibly matching TRBD1 (6 bases). This CDR3 spans 13 amino acids. Trimming cost V 6 bases and J 4 bases, with 12 bases left between them. This CDR3 reads CASRETGTETQYF. The CDR3 nucleotides are TGTGCCAGCAGGGAGACAGGTACAGAGACCCAGTACTTC.

This clone turned up a few times. The chain combines TRBV5-8 with TRBJ2-7, with no clear D. Per the germline V gene, CDR1 is SGHTS and CDR2 is YDEGEE. V dropped 0 bases and J dropped 3 bases, with 10 bases sitting between them. The CDR3 sequence is 14 residues long. CDR3 DNA sequence: TGTGCCAGCAGCTTGGGGCTGGGCGTCTACGAGCAGTACTTC. It encodes CASSLGLGVYEQYF.

This chain's CDR3 is CASSYPPGQGGGYTF. CDR3 coding DNA: TGTGCCAGCAGTTATCCCCCGGGACAGGGAGGTGGCTACACCTTC. The chain has TRBV28 and TRBJ1-2, with 9 bases fitting TRBD1. V shed 4 bases and J 7 bases; nucleotides not matched to a gene: 10. The CDR3 extends over 15 amino acids. CDR1 MDHEN and CDR2 SYDVKM come from the germline V gene.

The chain employs TRBV5-4 and TRBJ2-5; 7 bases are shared with TRBD1. This CDR3 contains 15 residues. The germline V gene encodes CDR1 SGHNT and CDR2 YYREEE (reference sequence). The junction had 4 bases not matched to a gene; V was cut back by 0 bases and J by 2 bases. The CDR3 DNA sequence: TGTGCCAGCAGCTTGGCGACAGGGCAACAAGAGACCCAGTACTTC. Its translation is CASSLATGQQETQYF.

The rearrangement links TRBV3-1 (or the pseudogene TRBV3-2) to TRBJ1-2; D remains ambiguous. Germline values: CDR1 LGHDT, CDR2 YNNKEL (reference sequence). The CDR3 sequence is 19 residues long. Trimming took off 0 bases at V and 3 bases at J, with 23 bases between the two ends. CDR3 coding DNA: TGTGCCAGCAGCCAAGATGGGGTCAGCAAGAGGATAAGGGACTATGGCTACACCTTC. This translates into CASSQDGVSKRIRDYGYTF.